The 26 T cell receptor beta chains below come from one sample, sequenced in a study of blood T cells in healthy people across ages. The authors ran a second PCR of 7 to 11 cycles using a sample-barcoded 5' primer and a J-beta primer mix. In TCRdb, the 5' RACE reads were re-called with MiXCR into one record per CDR3 protein. This sample carries around 1,100,000 distinct CDR3 sequences, around two fifths of them seen once, and the ten largest clones take around 12%. Specimen: blood. Receptors originate from a man younger than 35 in good health.

The chain links TRBV7-9 to TRBJ2-7; TRBD2 matches 10 bases. The germline gives CDR1 SEHNR, CDR2 FQNEAQ (reference sequence). This CDR3 comprises 18 residues. The V segment lost 4 bases and the J segment 4 bases; nucleotides outside the gene matches: 16. The CDR3 DNA is TGTGCCAGCAGCTCCAAGGGAATTAGACTAGCGGGTATTTACGAGCAGTACTTC. Amino acids: CASSSKGIRLAGIYEQYF.

This clonotype has a handful of counts. J is TRBJ1-2 and V is TRBV4-3; 7 bases map to TRBD1. Looked up from germline, CDR1 is LGHNA and CDR2 is YSLEER. J lost 1 base, V lost 4 bases, and 6 bases had no gene match. The CDR3 consists of 15 residues. Here the CDR3 reads CASSPGAGGNYGYTF. As DNA, the CDR3 is TGCGCCAGCAGCCCCGGGGCAGGGGGTAACTATGGCTACACCTTC.

This clonotype was observed a single time. This chain links TRBV20-1 with TRBJ2-1; a possible D gene is TRBD1 (5 bases). The CDR3 is 11 amino acids. Per germline, CDR1 DFQATT and CDR2 SNEGSKA (reference sequence). CDR3 bases: TGCAGCCCGAAAGGGGTCAATGAGCAGTTCTTC. This translates into CSPKGVNEQFF.

The chain employs TRBV5-1 and TRBJ2-1, with D maybe TRBD2 (6 bases). The CDR3 has 17 residues. V gave up 0 bases and J gave up 0 bases, with 13 bases separating them. Germline CDR1 and CDR2: SGHRS and YFSETQ. CDR3 loop: CASSLVSRGSSYNEQFF. The CDR3 DNA is TGCGCCAGCAGCTTGGTTTCGCGGGGAAGCTCCTACAATGAGCAGTTCTTC.

This clonotype has more than one count but fewer than ten. The chain recombines TRBV20-1 with TRBJ2-7; 7 bases fit TRBD1. V lost 4 bases, J lost 1 base, and 7 bases stayed unmatched. The CDR3 totals 14 residues. Germline V gene lookup returns CDR1 DFQATT and CDR2 SNEGSKA (reference sequence). In DNA, the CDR3 is TGCAGTGCTACCCACGGGGACAGTTCCTACGAGCAGTACTTC. Its protein product is CSATHGDSSYEQYF.

This clonotype was seen a handful of times. The chain recombines TRBV29-1 with TRBJ2-5; TRBD1 agrees at 7 bases. CDR3 length: 15 amino acids. The V and J ends lost 3 bases and 0 bases, in that order; junction bases with no gene match: 7. The V gene's germline CDR1 is SQVTM and CDR2 ANQGSEA. The CDR3 nucleotides are TGCAGCGTTGATAAACAGGGGATCAACCAAGAGACCCAGTACTTC. It is translated as CSVDKQGINQETQYF.

The chain is built from TRBV6-2 or TRBV6-3 and TRBJ2-1, with a possible D match to TRBD1 (5 bases). CDR3 size: 17 residues. The ends were cut back, 3 bases at V and 5 bases at J, with 20 bases in the middle. Germline CDR1 and CDR2: MNHEY and SVGEGT. CDR3 bases: TGTGCCAGCAGTTATGGCAGGGATACATTTGGGGACAATGAGCAGTTCTTC. Protein: CASSYGRDTFGDNEQFF.

This rearrangement joins TRBV20-1 to TRBJ1-5; unclear D gene. The CDR3 runs 12 residues. V was clipped by 5 bases and J by 3 bases, with 8 bases between them. Germline lookup yields CDR1 DFQATT and CDR2 SNEGSKA (reference sequence). CDR3 coding DNA: TGCAGTGCTCGAGGGCTCAATCAGCCCCAGCATTTT. Amino acids: CSARGLNQPQHF.

This rearrangement joins TRBV24-1 to TRBJ1-5; TRBD1 aligns across 8 bases. Losses at the gene ends were 0 bases for V and 0 bases for J; bases not matched to a gene: 9. Germline loops: CDR1 KGHDR, CDR2 SFDVKD. The CDR3 totals 19 residues. As DNA, the CDR3 is TGTGCCACCAGTGATTTGCAGCCCCGGGACAGGCGTAGCAATCAGCCCCAGCATTTT. It codes for CATSDLQPRDRRSNQPQHF.

About this clonotype: A much larger clonotype is one base distant, so this may be a read error. The chain is built from TRBV27 and TRBJ2-1, with 8 bases that match TRBD1. The CDR3 spans 14 residues. The germline V gene encodes CDR1 MNHEY and CDR2 SMNVEV (reference sequence). The junction had 8 bases not matched to a gene; V was cut back by 3 bases and J by 10 bases. CDR3 coding DNA: TGTGCCAGCAGTTTGGGACAGGTCTCCTACGAGCAGTTCTTC. Its protein is CASSLGQVSYEQFF.

This clonotype has just a few counts. This rearrangement joins TRBV20-1 to TRBJ2-3; TRBD2 aligns across 11 bases. The CDR3 consists of 16 residues. The germline V gene encodes CDR1 DFQATT and CDR2 SNEGSKA (reference sequence). With 3 bases clipped from V and 2 bases from J, the junction kept 7 bases outside the gene matches. CDR3 in DNA: TGCAGTGCTAGCCTCACTAGCGGGGGTTTCACAGATACGCAGTATTTT. Encoded protein: CSASLTSGGFTDTQYF.

This clonotype has just a few counts. V and J are TRBV20-1 and TRBJ1-4; 7 bases are shared with TRBD1. V trimming: 3 bases; J trimming: 0 bases; junction bases outside the gene matches: 10. This CDR3 comprises 17 residues. Germline V lookup: CDR1 DFQATT, CDR2 SNEGSKA (reference sequence). The CDR3 here is CSASYATGFTTNEKLFF. The DNA of the CDR3 is TGCAGTGCTAGTTATGCGACAGGGTTCACAACTAATGAAAAACTGTTTTTT.

The chain recombines TRBV30 with TRBJ1-4, with D uncertain. The CDR3 length is 13 residues. The germline V gene encodes CDR1 GTSNPN and CDR2 SVGIG (reference sequence). CDR3 nucleotides: TGTGCACTGAAGGCCTCAACTAATGAAAAACTGTTTTTT. Protein sequence: CALKASTNEKLFF.

The chain has TRBV6-6 and TRBJ1-2; 11 positions agree with TRBD1. Looked up from germline, CDR1 is MNHNY and CDR2 is SVGAGI (reference sequence). V was pared by 6 bases and J by 3 bases, with 6 bases of the junction left unmatched. The length of the CDR3 is 15 residues. DNA for the CDR3: TGTGCCAGCAGGGAGAGGACAGGGGGCGACTATGGCTACACCTTC. Translation gives CASRERTGGDYGYTF.

This clonotype has only a few counts. The rearrangement joins TRBV5-1 to TRBJ1-1; 7 positions agree with TRBD1. The ends lost 4 bases at V and 1 base at J; junction bases unmatched: 10. The CDR3 length is 16 residues. Germline CDR1 is SGHRS and CDR2 is YFSETQ. This chain's CDR3 is CASSPGTVTGNTEAFF. In nucleotides, the CDR3 is TGCGCCAGCAGCCCGGGGACAGTAACTGGGAACACTGAAGCTTTCTTT.

The chain joins TRBV20-1 to TRBJ1-5; D gene unclear. The CDR3 extends over 15 amino acids. V lost 0 bases and J 4 bases, leaving 13 bases between the germline ends. Germline CDR1 reads DFQATT; CDR2 reads SNEGSKA (reference sequence). The CDR3, as DNA: TGCAGTGCTAGAGATCACCGGGCTTGGAATCAGCCCCAGCATTTT. As protein: CSARDHRAWNQPQHF.

This clonotype appeared many times. This sequence joins TRBV12-3 or TRBV12-4 and TRBJ2-1; maybe TRBD1 (6 bases). V lost 7 bases and J lost 5, with 12 bases in between. The CDR3 sequence is 13 residues long. As DNA, the CDR3 is TGTGCCAGCACCACCGGGACACACAATGAGCAGTTCTTC. Its protein is CASTTGTHNEQFF.

V and J are TRBV6-2 or TRBV6-3 and TRBJ1-4; D not resolved. The germline V gene encodes CDR1 MNHEY and CDR2 SVGEGT. The CDR3 is made up of 15 amino acids. V gave up 4 bases and J gave up 4 bases, with 13 bases separating them. CDR3 sequence (DNA): TGTGCCAGCAGTTGGACTCAGGACCGTAATGAAAAACTGTTTTTT. Translated, it gives CASSWTQDRNEKLFF.

This clonotype was counted only a few times. The J gene is TRBJ1-2, the V gene TRBV20-1, with D maybe TRBD1 (6 bases). The V gene's germline CDR1 is DFQATT and CDR2 SNEGSKA (reference sequence). The CDR3 is made up of 13 amino acids. Trimming took off 5 bases at V and 1 base at J, with 11 bases between the two ends. The CDR3 region has the DNA TGCAGTGCTGAGGGGGGCGGTAACTATGGCTACACCTTC. Its translation is CSAEGGGNYGYTF.

The chain is built from TRBV20-1 and TRBJ2-1, with D possibly TRBD2 on 6 matching bases. The germline CDR1 and CDR2 sequences are DFQATT and SNEGSKA (reference sequence). This CDR3 contains 16 residues. V lost 6 bases and J lost 2, with 20 bases in between. DNA for the CDR3: TGCAGTGCGCGACCCCTAGTAGGCGGGGCCTACAATGAGCAGTTCTTC. Its translation is CSARPLVGGAYNEQFF.

This clonotype showed up just a few times. The chain couples TRBV20-1 to TRBJ2-7; weak D call: TRBD2 (6 bases). This CDR3 has 13 amino acids. In germline, CDR1 is DFQATT, CDR2 SNEGSKA (reference sequence). V was trimmed by 6 bases and J by 3 bases, leaving 15 bases between them. CDR3 DNA: TGCAGTGCCAAAGGAGGGGTTAGCTACGAGCAGTACTTC. Residues: CSAKGGVSYEQYF.

The chain is built from TRBV27 and TRBJ2-7; perhaps D is TRBD1 or TRBD2 (6 bases each). The V gene lost 11 bases and the J gene lost 6 bases, with 26 bases spanning the gap. CDR3 size: 15 residues. CDR1 MNHEY and CDR2 SMNVEV come from the germline V gene (reference sequence). CDR3: CASHEGGSLNGEQYF. The CDR3 nucleotides read TGTGCCTCCCACGAGGGGGGCAGCTTAAACGGCGAGCAGTACTTC.

The J gene is TRBJ2-1, the V gene TRBV20-1; the match to TRBD1 covers 8 bases. This CDR3 is built from 11 residues. Germline-derived CDR1 and CDR2 are DFQATT and SNEGSKA (reference sequence). The junction had 8 bases not matched to a gene; V was cut back by 6 bases and J by 13 bases. The CDR3 DNA follows: TGCAGTGCCCCCCGACAGGGGAAACAGTTCTTC. This gives the protein CSAPRQGKQFF.

This chain links TRBV5-6 with TRBJ2-1; D is uncertain. Germline CDR1 SGHDT, CDR2 YYEEEE. The CDR3 is 16 residues long. Trimming pared 0 bases from V and 0 bases from J, leaving 10 bases between. The CDR3 reads CASSLVARSSYNEQFF. For the CDR3, the DNA is TGTGCCAGCAGCTTGGTTGCTAGAAGCTCCTACAATGAGCAGTTCTTC.

The rearrangement uses TRBV11-2 and TRBJ2-2; D gene ambiguous. The ends were cut back, 0 bases at V and 2 bases at J, with 10 bases in the middle. The CDR3 totals 16 residues. CDR1 and CDR2 (germline): SGHAT, FQNNGV. CDR3 sequence (DNA): TGTGCCAGCAGCTTAGATTTCAGGTTCAACACCGGGGAGCTGTTTTTT. Its translation is CASSLDFRFNTGELFF. The full variable domain, rest sourced from reference TRBV11-2 and TRBJ2-2, is EAGVAQSPRYKIIEKRQSVAFWCNPISGHATLYWYQQILGQGPKLLIQFQNNGVVDDSQLPKDRFSAERLKGVDSTLKIQPAKLEDSAVYLCASSLDFRFNTGELFFGEGSRLTVL.

This clonotype was seen repeatedly, ten times or more. The rearrangement links TRBV20-1 to TRBJ2-5; 10 bases map to TRBD2. This CDR3 is built from 14 residues. Trimming removed 3 bases from V and 0 bases from J; junction bases left unmatched: 1. Germline lookup yields CDR1 DFQATT and CDR2 SNEGSKA (reference sequence). This chain's CDR3 is CSASSGGYQETQYF. The CDR3 DNA follows: TGCAGTGCTAGTAGCGGGGGGTACCAAGAGACCCAGTACTTC.